This T cell receptor (beta chain) comes out of a study of blood T cell repertoires in COVID-19. Germline V CDR1 and CDR2: LGHNA, YSLEER. The V end lost 4 bases, the J end lost 2 bases, and 9 bases lay between the germline ends. The CDR3 spans 13 residues. Data came from immunoSEQ multiplex PCR; TCRdb stores just in-frame clones and leaves some out. The sample lists 250,000 to 400,000 clones; about 88% were seen once. The sequenced sample was PBMCs or T cells enriched from blood (not recorded which). This sequence joins TRBV4-3 and TRBJ2-7, with D perhaps TRBD1 (6 bases). This TCR was recovered from a man between 60 and 75 years old who had recovered from COVID-19. The CDR3 DNA sequence: TGCGCCAGCAGCCCAGGACAGACCTACGAGCAGTACTTC. This codes for CASSPGQTYEQYF.